The source of this T cell receptor (beta chain) is a study of a mutant IDH1 vaccine in newly diagnosed glioma. In the study overall: Patients were started on vaccination 4-6 weeks after radiotherapy alone, or with temozolomide cycles. Treated patients showed a male proportion of around 62%, a female proportion of around 38%, and a mean age of about 44 years. Prior therapy was radiotherapy, temozolomide, or both; most received both.

General observations from the study: Alterations occurring in top peripheral T cell clonotypes seemed unrelated to pseudoprogression.

Indicated time point: week 11, during vaccination. Every vaccine dose comprised 300 ug of mutant IDH1 20-mer peptide plus topical imiquimod. With regard to this clone: Its matching antigen is unknown.

This table comes from immunoSEQ multiplex PCR, and its TCRdb copy is limited to in-frame clones, with some not included. The sample lists roughly 22,000 clones; 89% were seen once. This TCR was sampled from a woman in her thirties or forties with glioma. Sequenced material: PBMCs, taken from a glioma patient whose treatment included an IDH1 peptide vaccine.

CDR3 in amino acids: CASSPWDRNSPLHF. The CDR3 bases are TGTGCCAGTAGTCCATGGGACCGTAATTCACCCCTCCACTTT. The chain combines TRBV19 with TRBJ1-6; weak D call: TRBD1 (5 bases). The germline gives CDR1 LNHDA, CDR2 SQIVND (reference sequence). Between the trimmed V and J ends, which lost 5 bases and 6 bases, there was a span of 11 bases. This CDR3 has 14 amino acids.